This T cell receptor (beta chain) was sequenced in a study of CD4+ T cells in melanoma. Study results and limitations: CD8+ T cell, macrophage and B cell function reportedly correlated with neoantigen-specific CD4+ T cells. Diverse differentiation states were reported for melanoma neoantigen-specific CD4+ T cells.

Sequencing was performed with immunoSEQ multiplex PCR; in TCRdb, only in-frame clones are kept and a portion is missing. The profile covers about 18,000 clones, with over 75% appearing a single time and approximately 5.4% taken by the ten largest. The sample holds one count of this clone. Its antigen is still unknown. The V and J ends lost 5 bases and 4 bases respectively, with 18 bases between them. Germline loops: CDR1 SGHAT, CDR2 FQNNGV. The CDR3 extends over 16 amino acids. The source of this sequence is a human donor with melanoma. V is TRBV11-2 and J is TRBJ2-1; either TRBD1 or TRBD2 may supply D (5 bases each). The specimen sequenced was cells from a culture (not recorded whether cultured in vitro). In DNA, the CDR3 is TGTGCCAGCAGCGGTAGGGTGGGACGGTCGTACAATGAGCAGTTCTTC. Protein: CASSGRVGRSYNEQFF.